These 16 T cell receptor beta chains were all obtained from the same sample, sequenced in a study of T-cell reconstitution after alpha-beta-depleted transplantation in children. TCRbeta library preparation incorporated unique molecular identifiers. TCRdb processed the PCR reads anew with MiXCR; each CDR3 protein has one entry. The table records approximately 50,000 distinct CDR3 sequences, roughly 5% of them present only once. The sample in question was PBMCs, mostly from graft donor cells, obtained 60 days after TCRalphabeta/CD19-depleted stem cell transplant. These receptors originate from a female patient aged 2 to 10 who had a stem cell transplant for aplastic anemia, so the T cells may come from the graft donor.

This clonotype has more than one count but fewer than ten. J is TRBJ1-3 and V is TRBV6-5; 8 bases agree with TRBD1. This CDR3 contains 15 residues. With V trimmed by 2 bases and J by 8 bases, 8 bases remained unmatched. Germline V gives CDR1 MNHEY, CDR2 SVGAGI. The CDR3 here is CASSYGQGAGYTIYF. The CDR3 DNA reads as TGTGCCAGCAGTTACGGGCAGGGGGCAGGTTACACCATATATTTT.

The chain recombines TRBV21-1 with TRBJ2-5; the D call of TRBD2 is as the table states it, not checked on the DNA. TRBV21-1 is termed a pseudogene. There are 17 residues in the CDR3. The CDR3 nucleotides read TGTGCCAGCAGCGCGGGACTAGCAGATAAAATACAAGAGACCCAGTACTTC. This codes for CASSAGLADKIQETQYF.

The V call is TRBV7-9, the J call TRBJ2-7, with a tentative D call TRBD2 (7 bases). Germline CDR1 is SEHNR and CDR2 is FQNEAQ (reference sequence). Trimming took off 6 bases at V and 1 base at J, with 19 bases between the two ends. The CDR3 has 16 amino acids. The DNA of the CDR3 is TGTGCCAGCAGTCCTATCGGACTAGGGGGATCCTACGAGCAGTACGTC. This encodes CASSPIGLGGSYEQYV.

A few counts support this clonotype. The CDR3 DNA sequence: TGTGCCAGCAGCCAAGTTTCGGGACTAGGGTACAATGAGCAGTTCTTC. This translates into CASSQVSGLGYNEQFF. The chain is built from TRBV3-1 and TRBJ2-1; 8 nucleotides agree with TRBD2. CDR1 and CDR2 from the germline V gene are LGHDT and YNNKEL (reference sequence). The CDR3 loop spans 16 amino acids. The ends lost 1 base at V and 4 bases at J; junction bases unmatched: 6.

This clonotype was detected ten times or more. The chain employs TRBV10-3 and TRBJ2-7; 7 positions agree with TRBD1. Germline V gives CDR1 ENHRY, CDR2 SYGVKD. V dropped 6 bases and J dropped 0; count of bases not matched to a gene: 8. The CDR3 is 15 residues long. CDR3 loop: CAISDPGQISYEQYF. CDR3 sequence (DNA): TGTGCCATCAGCGACCCGGGACAGATCTCCTACGAGCAGTACTTC.

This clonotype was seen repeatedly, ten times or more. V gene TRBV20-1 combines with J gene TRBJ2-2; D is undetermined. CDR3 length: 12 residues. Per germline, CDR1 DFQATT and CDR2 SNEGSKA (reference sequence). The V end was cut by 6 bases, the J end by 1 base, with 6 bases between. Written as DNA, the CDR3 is TGCAGTGCCCCAGTGAACACCGGGGAGCTGTTTTTT. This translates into CSAPVNTGELFF.

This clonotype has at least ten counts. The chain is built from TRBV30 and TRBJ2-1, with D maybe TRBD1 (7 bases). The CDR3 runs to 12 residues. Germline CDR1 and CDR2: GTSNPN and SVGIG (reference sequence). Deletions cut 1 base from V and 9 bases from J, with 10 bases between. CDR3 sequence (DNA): TGTGCCTGGAGTGAGCAGGGGGGTGAGCAGTTCTTC. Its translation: CAWSEQGGEQFF.

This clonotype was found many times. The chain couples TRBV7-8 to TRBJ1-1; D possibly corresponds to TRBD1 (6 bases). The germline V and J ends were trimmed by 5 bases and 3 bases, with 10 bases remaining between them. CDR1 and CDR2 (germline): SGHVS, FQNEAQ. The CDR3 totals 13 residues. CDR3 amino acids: CASSRNRDTEAFF. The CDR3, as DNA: TGTGCCAGCAGCCGAAACAGGGACACTGAAGCTTTCTTT.

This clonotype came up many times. This chain's CDR3 is CASSLWLNTEAFF. As DNA, the CDR3 is TGTGCCAGCAGCTTGTGGCTTAACACTGAAGCTTTCTTT. V usage is TRBV5-5 and J usage is TRBJ1-1; the D is unclear. This CDR3 region has 13 residues. The V gene lost 1 base and the J gene lost 2 bases, with 6 bases spanning the gap. CDR1 and CDR2 (germline): SGHKS, YYEKEE (reference sequence).

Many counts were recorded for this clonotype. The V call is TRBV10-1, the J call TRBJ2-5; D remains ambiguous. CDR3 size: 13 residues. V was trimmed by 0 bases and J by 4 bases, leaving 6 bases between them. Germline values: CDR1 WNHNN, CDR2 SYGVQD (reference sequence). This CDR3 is CASSESTGETQYF. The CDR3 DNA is TGCGCCAGCAGTGAGTCGACGGGAGAGACCCAGTACTTC.

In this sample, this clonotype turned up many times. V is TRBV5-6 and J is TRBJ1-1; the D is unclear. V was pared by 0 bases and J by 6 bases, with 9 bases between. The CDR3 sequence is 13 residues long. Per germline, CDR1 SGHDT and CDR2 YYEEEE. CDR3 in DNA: TGTGCCAGCAGCTTGGGGGGAGGACCTGAAGCTTTCTTT. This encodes CASSLGGGPEAFF.

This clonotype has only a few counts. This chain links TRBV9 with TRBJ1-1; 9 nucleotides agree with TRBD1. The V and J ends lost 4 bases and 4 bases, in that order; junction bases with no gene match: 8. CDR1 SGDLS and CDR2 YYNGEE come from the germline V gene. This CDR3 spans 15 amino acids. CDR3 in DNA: TGTGCCAGCAGCACCTCACAGGGGGCGCGCACTGAAGCTTTCTTT. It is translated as CASSTSQGARTEAFF.

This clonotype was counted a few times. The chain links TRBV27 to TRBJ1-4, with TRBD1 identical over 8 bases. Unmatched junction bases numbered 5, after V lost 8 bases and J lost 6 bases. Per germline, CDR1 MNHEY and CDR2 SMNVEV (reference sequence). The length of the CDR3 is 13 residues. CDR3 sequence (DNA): TGTGCCAGCGGCTACAGGGGGGATGAAAAACTGTTTTTT. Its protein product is CASGYRGDEKLFF.

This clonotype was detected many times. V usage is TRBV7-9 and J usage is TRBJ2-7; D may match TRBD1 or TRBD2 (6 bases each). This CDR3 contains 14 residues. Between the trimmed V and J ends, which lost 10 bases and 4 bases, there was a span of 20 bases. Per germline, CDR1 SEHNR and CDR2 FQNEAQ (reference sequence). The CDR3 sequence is CATRGLERLYEQYV. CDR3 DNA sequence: TGTGCCACCAGGGGACTGGAACGCCTATACGAGCAGTACGTC.

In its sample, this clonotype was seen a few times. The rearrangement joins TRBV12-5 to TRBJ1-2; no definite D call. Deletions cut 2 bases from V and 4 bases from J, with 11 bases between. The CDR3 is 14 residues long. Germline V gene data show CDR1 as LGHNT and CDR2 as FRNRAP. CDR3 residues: CASGLPPSTYGYTF. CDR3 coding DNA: TGTGCTAGTGGTTTGCCCCCCAGCACCTATGGCTACACCTTC.

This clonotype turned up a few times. CDR3 DNA: TGTGCCAGCAGTCTAGACGGAGGGAAAGCCGAGACCCAGTACTTC. Its protein is CASSLDGGKAETQYF. The chain combines TRBV2 with TRBJ2-5; possibly TRBD2 for D (6 bases). Trimming pared 5 bases from V and 5 bases from J, leaving 18 bases between. Germline V lookup: CDR1 SNHLY, CDR2 FYNNEI. There are 15 residues in the CDR3. The full variable domain, rest sourced from reference TRBV2 and TRBJ2-5, is EPEVTQTPSHQVTQMGQEVILRCVPISNHLYFYWYRQILGQKVEFLVSFYNNEISEKSEIFDDQFSVERPDGSNFTLKIRSTKLEDSAMYFCASSLDGGKAETQYFGPGTRLLVL.